This is a list of T cell receptor beta chains from one sample in a study of identifying expanded T cells in peripheral blood. Assay used: immunoSEQ multiplex PCR; TCRdb lists only in-frame clones, some missing. The sample has some 95,000 clones, 70% to 90% seen once. Sequenced input: blood. All receptors derive from a person aged 18 to 75 in good health. CDR3s leave out the opening cysteine and the closing phenylalanine or tryptophan.

v_gene: TRBV5-4
j_gene: TRBJ1-2
CDR3aa: ASRGANYGYT

v_gene: TRBV6-4
j_gene: TRBJ2-2
CDR3aa: ASSATGGNTGELF

v_gene: TRBV13
j_gene: TRBJ2-3
CDR3aa: ASSLRSVAGGRDTQY

v_gene: TRBV2
j_gene: TRBJ1-1
CDR3aa: ASTNGGSSTEAF

v_gene: TRBV7-9
j_gene: TRBJ1-4
CDR3aa: ASSPLGRKNEKLF

v_gene: TRBV29-1
j_gene: TRBJ1-1
CDR3aa: SVQQGAGNTEAF

v_gene: TRBV11-2
j_gene: TRBJ1-1
CDR3aa: ASSPPSLGRTEAF

v_gene: TRBV4-2
j_gene: TRBJ1-3
CDR3aa: ASSQGTDSGNTIY

v_gene: TRBV4-1
j_gene: TRBJ2-5
CDR3aa: ASSQRPVPSASRETQY

v_gene: TRBV19
j_gene: TRBJ1-1
CDR3aa: ASRTELGQSGAF

v_gene: TRBV6-1
j_gene: TRBJ1-2
CDR3aa: ASSEQGRFNYGYT

v_gene: TRBV27
j_gene: TRBJ2-5
CDR3aa: ASSQNQETQY

v_gene: TRBV7-9
j_gene: TRBJ1-3
CDR3aa: ASSFHGPSGNTIY

v_gene: TRBV7-9
j_gene: TRBJ2-5
CDR3aa: ASSLPAGVQQETQY

v_gene: TRBV12-5
j_gene: TRBJ2-1
CDR3aa: ASGWIDEQF

v_gene: TRBV11-3
j_gene: TRBJ2-7
CDR3aa: ASSLDGSYEQY

v_gene: TRBV7-2
j_gene: TRBJ2-1
CDR3aa: ASLTSGSVNEQF

v_gene: TRBV19
j_gene: TRBJ2-7
CDR3aa: ASSKWLAGGHEQY

v_gene: TRBV5-6
j_gene: TRBJ2-2
CDR3aa: ASSSWTGANTGELF

v_gene: TRBV28
j_gene: TRBJ2-3
CDR3aa: ASSSQGLGATDTQY

v_gene: TRBV7-6
j_gene: TRBJ1-1
CDR3aa: ASSLTLNTEAF

v_gene: TRBV12-5
j_gene: TRBJ2-5
CDR3aa: ASGAQNSETQY

v_gene: TRBV6-6
j_gene: TRBJ2-7
CDR3aa: ASSYLANEQY

v_gene: TRBV30
j_gene: TRBJ1-5
CDR3aa: AWSVGGRGPQH

v_gene: TRBV7-9
j_gene: TRBJ1-5
CDR3aa: ASSSQALGPQH

v_gene: TRBV11-2
j_gene: TRBJ2-2
CDR3aa: ASSLVVGAGELF

v_gene: TRBV7-8
j_gene: TRBJ1-5
CDR3aa: ASSLGRTSNQPQH

v_gene: TRBV11-3
j_gene: TRBJ2-1
CDR3aa: ASSLRQDYNEQF

v_gene: TRBV5-8
j_gene: TRBJ1-3
CDR3aa: ASSFRTGGNSGNTIY

v_gene: TRBV7-2
j_gene: TRBJ1-2
CDR3aa: ASSFFNRVSYGYT

v_gene: TRBV6-5
j_gene: TRBJ1-1
CDR3aa: ASSYSGFGQSEAF

v_gene: TRBV2
j_gene: TRBJ2-7
CDR3aa: ASNPQGSEQY

v_gene: TRBV10-3
j_gene: TRBJ2-1
CDR3aa: AAGTSGAINEQF

v_gene: TRBV2
j_gene: TRBJ2-2
CDR3aa: ASRLAGYTGELF

v_gene: TRBV11-2
j_gene: TRBJ2-4
CDR3aa: ASRAPREKNIQY

v_gene: TRBV6-5
j_gene: TRBJ2-7
CDR3aa: ASSAGTGGTYEQY

v_gene: TRBV25-1
j_gene: TRBJ2-5
CDR3aa: ASQLGGFPGETQY

v_gene: TRBV11-2
j_gene: TRBJ1-1
CDR3aa: ASSFQRGTEAF

v_gene: TRBV7-2
j_gene: TRBJ1-1
CDR3aa: ASSPQANTEAF

v_gene: TRBV4-2
j_gene: TRBJ1-2
CDR3aa: ASSQDVARGHGYT

v_gene: TRBV19
j_gene: TRBJ1-3
CDR3aa: ASRLTGPQSGNTIY

v_gene: TRBV5-5
j_gene: TRBJ1-2
CDR3aa: ASSFAGGLWGYT

v_gene: TRBV28
j_gene: TRBJ2-1
CDR3aa: ASSLGQGAIDEQF

v_gene: TRBV6-5
j_gene: TRBJ1-2
CDR3aa: ASSYERVHGYT

v_gene: TRBV7-2
j_gene: TRBJ2-1
CDR3aa: ASSLRGGAHNEQF

v_gene: TRBV7-3
j_gene: TRBJ2-5
CDR3aa: ASSPWGQETQY

v_gene: TRBV10-3
j_gene: TRBJ2-7
CDR3aa: AINRGLPYEQY

v_gene: TRBV30
j_gene: TRBJ2-7
CDR3aa: AWSVGIATEQY

v_gene: TRBV5-1
j_gene: TRBJ2-1
CDR3aa: ASSQTPGGGRYNEQF

v_gene: TRBV29-1
j_gene: TRBJ1-5
CDR3aa: SVGQGIGQPQH

v_gene: TRBV30
j_gene: TRBJ1-2
CDR3aa: AWMRGAGYGYT